One sample yielded the 6 T cell receptor beta chains listed below, sequenced in a study of shared clonotypes between healthy human individuals. Assay: immunoSEQ multiplex PCR; the TCRdb copy retains only in-frame clones and omits some. The table lists millions of clones, roughly 94% of them singletons, with 0.13% in the top ten. The sequenced sample was naive CD4+ T cells sorted from blood. Subset described: CD45RA+ positively selected. Receptor source: a man aged 18 to 35 in good health.

This sequence joins TRBV28 and TRBJ2-1; TRBD1 aligns across 8 bases. With V trimmed by 3 bases and J by 6 bases, 7 bases remained unmatched. CDR1 is MDHEN, CDR2 SYDVKM, per germline. There are 15 residues in the CDR3. The CDR3 region is CASSFGDRGSNEQFF. The CDR3 nucleotides read TGTGCCAGCAGTTTCGGAGACAGGGGTTCCAATGAGCAGTTCTTC.

V is TRBV7-6 and J is TRBJ2-5; D is possibly TRBD1 or TRBD2 (6 bases each). The CDR3 has 15 amino acids. V gave up 5 bases and J gave up 4 bases, with 17 bases separating them. Germline assignment: CDR1 SGHVS and CDR2 FNYEAQ. The CDR3, as DNA: TGTGCCAGCAGCCGTCGGGGGCAAGAGGGAGAGACCCAGTACTTC. It codes for CASSRRGQEGETQYF.

This chain uses TRBV5-4 with TRBJ1-6, with 10 bases matching TRBD1. Looked up from germline, CDR1 is SGHNT and CDR2 is YYREEE (reference sequence). Trimming took 4 bases from V and 9 from J; bases not matched to a gene: 13. The CDR3 totals 17 residues. This chain's CDR3 is CASSPGTGDLGRSPLHF. The CDR3 nucleotides are TGTGCCAGCAGCCCTGGGACAGGGGACCTGGGACGTTCACCCCTCCACTTT.

This chain joins TRBV30 and TRBJ1-1; D gene unclear. V lost 4 bases and J lost 4, with 16 bases in between. This CDR3 comprises 14 residues. Germline CDR1 is GTSNPN and CDR2 is SVGIG (reference sequence). In nucleotides, the CDR3 is TGTGCCTGGAACCCACGTAGTGTGGGCACTGAAGCTTTCTTT. This encodes CAWNPRSVGTEAFF.

V usage is TRBV6-1 and J usage is TRBJ2-1, with D unresolved. The CDR3 spans 15 residues. Between the trimmed V and J ends, which lost 5 bases and 0 bases, there was a span of 11 bases. Germline lookup yields CDR1 MNHNS and CDR2 SASEGT. The CDR3 sequence: CASSSRRLSYNEQFF. For the CDR3, the DNA is TGTGCCAGCAGTAGCCGTCGGCTCTCCTACAATGAGCAGTTCTTC.

The chain combines TRBV6-1 with TRBJ1-3; D is undetermined. The CDR3 is 13 residues long. V was pared by 3 bases and J by 4 bases, with 7 bases between. Germline values: CDR1 MNHNS, CDR2 SASEGT. CDR3 protein: CASSDWNGNTIYF. For the CDR3, the DNA is TGTGCCAGCAGTGACTGGAACGGAAACACCATATATTTT.